This entry concerns a single TCR beta chain. As yet, its antigen is unknown. This sample stems from a study of Ad26.COV2.S vaccination and SARS-CoV-2 variants. This CDR3 has 11 residues. Trimming removed 4 bases from V and 6 bases from J, with 6 bases in between. Germline CDR1 reads MGHDK; CDR2 reads SYGVNS. Findings and caveats of the study: It is possible that the TCR breadth and depth analyses underestimated the total T cell responses. Spike-specific TCR breadth ran higher among vaccine recipients than placebo recipients. Spike-specific CD8+ and CD4+ T cell responses reportedly showed substantial breadth after vaccination. Comparable non-spike TCR breadth was observed in vaccine and placebo recipients.

Clones were read by immunoSEQ multiplex PCR, and TCRdb kept only the in-frame ones, dropping some. The sample includes under 150,000 clones, about nine tenths of them seen just once. Sequences were derived from peripheral blood, sampled after recovery from COVID-19. The chain links TRBV25-1 to TRBJ1-1; the D gene is possibly TRBD1 (5 bases). The TCR sequence derives from a human donor who had recovered from COVID-19. CDR3 coding DNA: TGTGCCAGCAGTGCGGGGGCTGAAGCTTTCTTT. Translated: CASSAGAEAFF.